Listed here is a single T cell receptor beta chain. The target antigen is unknown. Treatment here: oral pan-JAK inhibitor, 5-10 mg twice daily. It was from alopecia areata patients that lesional scalp punch biopsies and peripheral blood were collected. This sample stems from a study of CD8+ T cells in alopecia areata. Following extraction, RNA underwent reverse transcription to cDNA, which served as the sequencing template. The repertoire was sequenced with immunoSEQ multiplex PCR; TCRdb's copy has only in-frame clones and lacks some. This table holds around 120,000 clones, 58% found once. Whole-study findings and limits: Persistence in scalp and blood during tofacitinib was observed for many expanded lesional clones.

The sample here was CD8+ T cells sorted from blood, taken at week 4, from a patient treated with tofacitinib. This TCR came from a human donor with alopecia areata.

In nucleotides, the CDR3 is TGTGCCAGCAGCTTGCTAGAGCCACGCGGGGAGCTGTTTTTT. It yields the protein CASSLLEPRGELFF. This rearrangement joins TRBV5-4 to TRBJ2-2, with D unclear. This CDR3 spans 14 amino acids. The V end was cut by 1 base, the J end by 7 bases, with 11 bases between. Germline-derived CDR1 and CDR2 are SGHNT and YYREEE (reference sequence).